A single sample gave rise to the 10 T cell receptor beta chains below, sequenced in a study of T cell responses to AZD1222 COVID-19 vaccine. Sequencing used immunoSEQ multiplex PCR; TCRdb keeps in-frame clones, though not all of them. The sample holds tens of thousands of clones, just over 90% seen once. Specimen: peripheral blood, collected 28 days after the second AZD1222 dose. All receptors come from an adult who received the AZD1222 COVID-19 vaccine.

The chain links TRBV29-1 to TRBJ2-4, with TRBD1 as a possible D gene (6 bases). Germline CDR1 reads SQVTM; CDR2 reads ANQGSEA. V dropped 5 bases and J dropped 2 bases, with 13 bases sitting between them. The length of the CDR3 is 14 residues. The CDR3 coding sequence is TGCAGCGTTACCGGACAGCAGCCCAAAAACATTCAGTACTTC. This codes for CSVTGQQPKNIQYF.

In DNA, the CDR3 is TGTGCCAGCAGTGACGAAACAGGGCAGGGTATCGAGCAGTACTTC. Translation: CASSDETGQGIEQYF. This chain connects TRBV2 to TRBJ2-7, with D perhaps matching TRBD1 (6 bases). The CDR3 has 15 residues. In germline, CDR1 is SNHLY, CDR2 FYNNEI. V shed 3 bases and J shed 6 bases, with 18 bases lying between them.

The CDR3 nucleotides are TGTGCCAGCAGTTTATGGGATCAAGAGACCCAGTACTTC. Its protein product is CASSLWDQETQYF. This rearrangement joins TRBV27 to TRBJ2-5; the D is unclear. Germline CDR1 and CDR2: MNHEY and SMNVEV (reference sequence). This CDR3 contains 13 residues. Trimming left V 1 base short and J 2 bases short, with 5 bases between.

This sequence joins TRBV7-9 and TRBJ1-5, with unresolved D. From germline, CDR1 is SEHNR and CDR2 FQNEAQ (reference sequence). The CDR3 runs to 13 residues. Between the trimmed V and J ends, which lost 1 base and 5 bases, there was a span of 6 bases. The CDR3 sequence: CASSLVGDQPQHF. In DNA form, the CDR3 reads TGTGCCAGCAGCTTAGTCGGGGATCAGCCCCAGCATTTT.

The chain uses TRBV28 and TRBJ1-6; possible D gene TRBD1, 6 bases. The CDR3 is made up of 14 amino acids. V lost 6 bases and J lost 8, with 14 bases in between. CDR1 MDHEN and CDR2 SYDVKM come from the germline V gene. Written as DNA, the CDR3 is TGTGCCAGCAGCCCCACAGGGATGTATTCACCCCTCCACTTT. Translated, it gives CASSPTGMYSPLHF.

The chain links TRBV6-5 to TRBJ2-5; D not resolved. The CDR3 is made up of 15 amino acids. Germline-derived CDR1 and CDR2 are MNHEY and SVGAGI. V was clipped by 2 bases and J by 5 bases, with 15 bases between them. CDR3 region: CASSYQRPLPETQYF. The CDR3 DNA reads TGTGCCAGCAGTTACCAGAGACCCCTCCCGGAGACCCAGTACTTC.

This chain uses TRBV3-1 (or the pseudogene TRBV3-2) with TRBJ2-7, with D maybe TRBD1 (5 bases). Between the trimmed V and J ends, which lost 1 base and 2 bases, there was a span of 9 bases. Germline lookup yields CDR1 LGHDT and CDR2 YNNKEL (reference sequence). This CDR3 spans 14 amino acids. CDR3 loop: CASSQVHRPYEQYF. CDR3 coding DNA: TGTGCCAGCAGCCAAGTCCACAGGCCCTACGAGCAGTACTTC.

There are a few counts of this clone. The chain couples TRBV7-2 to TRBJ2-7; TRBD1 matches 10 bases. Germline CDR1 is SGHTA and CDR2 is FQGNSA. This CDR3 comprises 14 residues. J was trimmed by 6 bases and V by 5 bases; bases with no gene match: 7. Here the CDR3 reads CASSPRQGASEQYF. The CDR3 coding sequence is TGTGCCAGCAGCCCCCGACAGGGGGCAAGCGAGCAGTACTTC.

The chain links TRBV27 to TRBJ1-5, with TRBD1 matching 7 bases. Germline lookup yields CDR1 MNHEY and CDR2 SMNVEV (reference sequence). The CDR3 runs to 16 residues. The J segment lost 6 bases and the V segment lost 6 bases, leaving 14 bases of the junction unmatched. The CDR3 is CASREQGWYEGQPQHF. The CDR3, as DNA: TGTGCCAGCAGAGAACAGGGGTGGTATGAAGGTCAGCCCCAGCATTTT.

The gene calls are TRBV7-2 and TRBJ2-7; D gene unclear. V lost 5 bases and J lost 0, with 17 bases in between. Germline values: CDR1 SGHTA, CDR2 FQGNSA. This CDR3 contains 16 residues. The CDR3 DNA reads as TGTGCCAGCAGCATCCGCCGGACCGAGAGCTCCTACGAGCAGTACTTC. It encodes CASSIRRTESSYEQYF.